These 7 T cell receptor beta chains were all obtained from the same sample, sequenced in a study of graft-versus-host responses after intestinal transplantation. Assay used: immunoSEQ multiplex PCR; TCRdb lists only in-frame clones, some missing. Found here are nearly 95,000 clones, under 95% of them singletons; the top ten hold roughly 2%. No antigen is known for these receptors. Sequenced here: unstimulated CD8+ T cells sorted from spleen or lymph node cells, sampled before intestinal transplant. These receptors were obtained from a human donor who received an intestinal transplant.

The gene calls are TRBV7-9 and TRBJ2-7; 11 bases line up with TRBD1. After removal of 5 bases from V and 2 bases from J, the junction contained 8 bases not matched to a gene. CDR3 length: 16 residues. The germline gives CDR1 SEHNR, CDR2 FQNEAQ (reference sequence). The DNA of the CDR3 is TGTGCCAGCAGCCGGGACAGGGGGGTTTGGACCTACGAGCAGTACTTC. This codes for CASSRDRGVWTYEQYF.

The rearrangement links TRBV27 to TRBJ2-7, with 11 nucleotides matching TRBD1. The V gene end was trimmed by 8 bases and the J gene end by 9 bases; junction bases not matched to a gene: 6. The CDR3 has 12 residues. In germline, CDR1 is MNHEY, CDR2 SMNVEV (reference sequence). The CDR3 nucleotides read TGTGCCAGCTCGGACAGGGGGCGGGGGCAGTACTTC. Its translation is CASSDRGRGQYF.

The CDR3 coding sequence is TGCGCCAGCAGCCACTCTTTTAACTATGGCTACACCTTC. Translation gives CASSHSFNYGYTF. This chain uses TRBV4-3 with TRBJ1-2; no clear D. The V end lost 3 bases, the J end lost 1 base, and 6 bases lay between the germline ends. Germline loops: CDR1 LGHNA, CDR2 YSLEER. The CDR3 sequence is 13 residues long.

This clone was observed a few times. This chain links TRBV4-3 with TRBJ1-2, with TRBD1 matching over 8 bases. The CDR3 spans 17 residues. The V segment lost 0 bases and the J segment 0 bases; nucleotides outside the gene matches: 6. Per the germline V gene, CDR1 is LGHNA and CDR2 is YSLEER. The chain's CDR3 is CASSQDRQGFTNYGYTF. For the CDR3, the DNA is TGCGCCAGCAGCCAAGACCGACAGGGGTTTACTAACTATGGCTACACCTTC.

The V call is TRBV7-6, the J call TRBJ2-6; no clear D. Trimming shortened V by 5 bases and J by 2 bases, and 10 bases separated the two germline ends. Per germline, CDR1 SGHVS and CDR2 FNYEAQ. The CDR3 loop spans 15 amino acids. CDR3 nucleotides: TGTGCCAGCAGCAGTTACGGTGCTGGGGCCAACGTCCTGACTTTC. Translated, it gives CASSSYGAGANVLTF.

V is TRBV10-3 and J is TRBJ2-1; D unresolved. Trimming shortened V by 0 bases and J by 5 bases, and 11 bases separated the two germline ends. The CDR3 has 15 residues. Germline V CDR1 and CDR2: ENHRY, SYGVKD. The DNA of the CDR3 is TGTGCCATCAGTGAGTCGAGAGTTTTCCACAATGAGCAGTTCTTC. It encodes CAISESRVFHNEQFF.

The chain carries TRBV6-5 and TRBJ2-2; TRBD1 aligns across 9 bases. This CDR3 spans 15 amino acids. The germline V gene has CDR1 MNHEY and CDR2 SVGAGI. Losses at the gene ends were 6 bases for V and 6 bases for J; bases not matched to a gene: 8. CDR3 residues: CASSPGQGLAGELFF. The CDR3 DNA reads TGTGCCAGCAGCCCCGGACAGGGGTTAGCCGGGGAGCTGTTTTTT.